These 3 T cell receptor beta chains came from one sample sequenced in a study of beta chain features in type 1 diabetes. The study reverse transcribed the entire isolated RNA, so it sequenced expressed TCRB transcripts. Sequenced by immunoSEQ multiplex PCR; TCRdb stores in-frame clones only, minus some. The profile shows about 250,000 clones, around 14% of them singletons. The sequenced sample was naive CD4+ T cells from blood. All receptors derive from a woman in her thirties or forties in good health.

This rearrangement joins TRBV10-2 to TRBJ2-7; 8 bases line up with TRBD2. Germline CDR1 and CDR2: WSHSY and SAAADI. The CDR3 loop spans 15 amino acids. With 0 bases clipped from V and 2 bases from J, the junction kept 3 bases outside the gene matches. CDR3: CASSESSGGPYEQYF. For the CDR3, the DNA is TGCGCCAGCAGTGAGTCGAGCGGGGGCCCCTACGAGCAGTACTTC.

This clone was found a few times. V usage is TRBV6-5 and J usage is TRBJ2-7; possible D gene TRBD1, 5 bases. This CDR3 has 14 amino acids. V lost 0 bases to trimming and J lost 3 bases, with 9 bases between them. Germline V gene sequence: CDR1 MNHEY, CDR2 SVGAGI. Here the CDR3 reads CASSYSTENYEQYF. The CDR3 DNA is TGTGCCAGCAGTTACTCGACAGAAAACTACGAGCAGTACTTC.

This clone was picked up one time. The gene calls are TRBV18 and TRBJ1-6; no reliable D call. V lost 2 bases and J 10 bases, leaving 18 bases between the germline ends. Germline values: CDR1 KGHSH, CDR2 LQKENI. The CDR3 runs to 16 residues. The CDR3 loop is CASSPTISNFGSPLHF. Here the CDR3 DNA reads TGTGCCAGCTCACCAACGATCTCCAATTTCGGGTCACCCCTCCACTTT.